Listed below are T cell receptor beta chains from one sample, sequenced in a study of OX40 agonist ivuxolimab in advanced cancers. Sequencing was performed with immunoSEQ multiplex PCR; in TCRdb, only in-frame clones are kept and a portion is missing. The sample includes tens of thousands of clones, more than 75% of them seen just once. Sequences were derived from CD4+ or CD8+ T cells sorted from blood, sampled in a trial of the OX40 agonist ivuxolimab. Source of these receptors: an adult with an advanced solid tumor such as melanoma, head and neck, liver or kidney cancer. The CDR3 runs from the conserved cysteine through the conserved F or W. The order of the fields is clone size, V gene, J gene, D gene, CDR3 DNA, CDR3 protein. A D gene is named only where the DNA matches it firmly. Rows give clone size only sometimes, using once, few, many, or a class for an expanded clone.

size: -; V: TRBV2; J: TRBJ1-1; D: -; DNA: TGTGCCAGCATCGGAACTAGAGGGGTTACTGAAGCTTTCTTT; CDR3: CASIGTRGVTEAFF
size: -; V: TRBV5-1; J: TRBJ2-1; D: -; DNA: TGCGCCAGCAGCTTGTCCATGGGGGGGCACAATGAGCAGTTCTTC; CDR3: CASSLSMGGHNEQFF
size: -; V: TRBV9; J: TRBJ2-3; D: TRBD1; DNA: TGTGCCAGCGGAAGGAGTAAGAGACAGGGGGCAGATACGCAGTATTTT; CDR3: CASGRSKRQGADTQYF
size: -; V: TRBV10-1; J: TRBJ2-7; D: -; DNA: TGCGCCAGCAGTGAGTCCGGGGCAGGGCTTGGCGAGCAGTACTTC; CDR3: CASSESGAGLGEQYF
size: -; V: TRBV12-5; J: TRBJ1-1; D: -; DNA: TGTGCTAGTGAAGAGAACACTGAAGCTTTCTTT; CDR3: CASEENTEAFF
size: -; V: TRBV10-3; J: TRBJ2-1; D: -; DNA: TGTGCCATCAGCGGAGACATGGGAGGAAACAATGAGCAGTTCTTC; CDR3: CAISGDMGGNNEQFF
size: -; V: TRBV6-5; J: TRBJ2-4; D: -; DNA: TGTGCCAGCAGTCCCCTCTCAGGTGGGAACATTCAGTACTTC; CDR3: CASSPLSGGNIQYF
size: -; V: TRBV11-2; J: TRBJ1-1; D: -; DNA: TGTGCCAGCAGCTTAGCAGGGACGCCCAACACTGAAGCTTTCTTT; CDR3: CASSLAGTPNTEAFF
size: -; V: TRBV6-1; J: TRBJ1-3; D: TRBD1; DNA: TGTGCCAGCAGTTCTACAGGGGTCTCTGGAAACACCATATATTTT; CDR3: CASSSTGVSGNTIYF
size: -; V: TRBV5-1; J: TRBJ1-4; D: -; DNA: TGCGCCAGCAGCTCCGGTTCAGGGGCAACTAATGAAAAACTGTTTTTT; CDR3: CASSSGSGATNEKLFF
size: -; V: TRBV5-1; J: TRBJ2-6; D: -; DNA: TGCGCCAGCAGCTTGGTAGTTTCTGGGGCCAACGTCCTGACTTTC; CDR3: CASSLVVSGANVLTF
size: once; V: TRBV27; J: TRBJ2-7; D: TRBD1; DNA: TGTGCCAGCAGTTTATCCAGGACAGGCAGCAACGAGCAGTACTTC; CDR3: CASSLSRTGSNEQYF
size: once; V: TRBV7-2; J: TRBJ2-3; D: -; DNA: TGTGCCAGCAGCTTAGCGTCGGGGTCCGGCACAGATACGCAGTATTTT; CDR3: CASSLASGSGTDTQYF
size: -; V: TRBV29-1; J: TRBJ1-5; D: -; DNA: TGCAGCGTTGGGTCGGGGGCGAGACAGCCCCAGCATTTT; CDR3: CSVGSGARQPQHF
size: -; V: TRBV7-2; J: TRBJ1-2; D: TRBD1; DNA: TGTGCCAGCAGCTTAGGGACAGGGGGAATCGGTGGCTACACCTTC; CDR3: CASSLGTGGIGGYTF
size: -; V: TRBV5-1; J: TRBJ1-1; D: -; DNA: TGCGCCAGCAGCTCCGGGACCCTTAACACTGAAGCTTTCTTT; CDR3: CASSSGTLNTEAFF
size: -; V: TRBV6-5; J: TRBJ2-7; D: -; DNA: TGTGCCAGCAGTTACGGGGGTAGGACCGAGCAGTACTTC; CDR3: CASSYGGRTEQYF
size: -; V: TRBV6-5; J: TRBJ1-2; D: -; DNA: TGTGCCAGCAGTTACTCGAGGGACTACGGCTACACCTTC; CDR3: CASSYSRDYGYTF
size: -; V: TRBV6-5; J: TRBJ2-3; D: -; DNA: TGTGCCAGCAGTTACGCAGAGGGGACTAGCACAGATACGCAGTATTTT; CDR3: CASSYAEGTSTDTQYF
size: -; V: TRBV6-1; J: TRBJ2-5; D: TRBD1; DNA: TGTGCCAGCAGGCCTGGCACAGGGGACGAGACCCAGTACTTC; CDR3: CASRPGTGDETQYF
size: -; V: TRBV7-9; J: TRBJ2-7; D: -; DNA: TGTGCCAGCAGCGGCGACAGCTCCGCCTACGAGCAGTACTTC; CDR3: CASSGDSSAYEQYF
size: few; V: TRBV10-3; J: TRBJ1-3; D: TRBD1; DNA: TGTGCCATCAGTGAGGCGGACAGGGCTGGAAACACCATATATTTT; CDR3: CAISEADRAGNTIYF
size: -; V: TRBV6-6; J: TRBJ2-3; D: -; DNA: TGTGCCAGCAGTTACTCGGGGGCAGATACGCAGTATTTT; CDR3: CASSYSGADTQYF
size: many; V: TRBV29-1; J: TRBJ2-3; D: TRBD1; DNA: TGCAGCGTTGCGACAGGGAGTTGGTCGCAGTATTTT; CDR3: CSVATGSWSQYF
size: -; V: TRBV4-3; J: TRBJ2-7; D: -; DNA: TGCGCCAGCAGCCGAGGGGACAACTCCTACGAGCAGTACTTC; CDR3: CASSRGDNSYEQYF
size: -; V: TRBV5-1; J: TRBJ2-3; D: -; DNA: TGCGCCAGCTGGGATGGGGGGTCCACAGATACGCAGTATTTT; CDR3: CASWDGGSTDTQYF
size: few; V: TRBV19; J: TRBJ2-7; D: -; DNA: TGTGCCAGTAGAATTCAGGCGGGCGGCTACGAGCAGTACTTC; CDR3: CASRIQAGGYEQYF
size: once; V: TRBV5-6; J: TRBJ1-1; D: -; DNA: TGTGCCAGCAGCCCCCGTTGGGGGTTGGACACTGAAGCTTTCTTT; CDR3: CASSPRWGLDTEAFF
size: -; V: TRBV6-6; J: TRBJ2-3; D: -; DNA: TGTGCCAGCAGCTCACTTGTGGGGGTGGCGCAGTATTTT; CDR3: CASSSLVGVAQYF
size: -; V: TRBV6-6; J: TRBJ1-2; D: -; DNA: TGTGCCAGCAGTTGGGGGTATGGCTACACCTTC; CDR3: CASSWGYGYTF
size: few; V: TRBV29-1; J: TRBJ1-2; D: -; DNA: TGCAGCGTTGAAGAGTATAGGGGCCGTGGCTACACCTTC; CDR3: CSVEEYRGRGYTF